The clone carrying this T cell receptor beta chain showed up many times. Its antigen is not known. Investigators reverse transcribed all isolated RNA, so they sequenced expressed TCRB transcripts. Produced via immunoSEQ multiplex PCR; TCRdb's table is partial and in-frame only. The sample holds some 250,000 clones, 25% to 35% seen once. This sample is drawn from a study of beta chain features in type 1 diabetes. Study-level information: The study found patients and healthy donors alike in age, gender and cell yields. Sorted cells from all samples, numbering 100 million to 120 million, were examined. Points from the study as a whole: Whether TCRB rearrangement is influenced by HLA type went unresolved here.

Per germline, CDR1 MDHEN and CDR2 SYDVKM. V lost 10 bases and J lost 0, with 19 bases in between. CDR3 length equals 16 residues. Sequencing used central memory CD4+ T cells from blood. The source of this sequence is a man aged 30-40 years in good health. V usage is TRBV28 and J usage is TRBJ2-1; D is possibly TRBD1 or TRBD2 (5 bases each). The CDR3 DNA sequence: TGTGCCACCCGCGCCGAGGGGAAGGGCTCCTACAATGAGCAGTTCTTC. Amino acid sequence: CATRAEGKGSYNEQFF.